This TCR beta chain was profiled in a study of CXCR3-negative and CXCR3-positive naive CD8 T cells. The study's findings and limits: For CXCR3-positive naive cells, TRB CDR3s were more hydrophobic than those of CXCR3-negative naive cells.

The CDR3 runs to 18 residues. From germline, CDR1 is MGHRA and CDR2 YSYEKL. Note on this clonotype: The antigen is unknown.

cDNA libraries for TRB were generated by 5' RACE incorporating UMI labels. TCRdb re-called the 5' RACE reads; one entry per CDR3 protein, DNA not given. The sample totals approximately 74,000 distinct CDR3 sequences; its top ten clones hold roughly 1.5%. The source is a human donor in good health. Some clones in this sample may be carry-over from other donors' samples. The chain combines TRBV4-1 with TRBJ2-7; the D gene TCRdb calls, TRBD1, cannot be checked with no DNA. The sample consisted of naive CXCR3- CD8+ T cells from blood. Subset indicated: CD45RO-CCR7+CD27+CD95- naive CD8+ T cells lacking CXCR3 (TNR3-). This CDR3 is CASTKARDVRTVGYEQYF.